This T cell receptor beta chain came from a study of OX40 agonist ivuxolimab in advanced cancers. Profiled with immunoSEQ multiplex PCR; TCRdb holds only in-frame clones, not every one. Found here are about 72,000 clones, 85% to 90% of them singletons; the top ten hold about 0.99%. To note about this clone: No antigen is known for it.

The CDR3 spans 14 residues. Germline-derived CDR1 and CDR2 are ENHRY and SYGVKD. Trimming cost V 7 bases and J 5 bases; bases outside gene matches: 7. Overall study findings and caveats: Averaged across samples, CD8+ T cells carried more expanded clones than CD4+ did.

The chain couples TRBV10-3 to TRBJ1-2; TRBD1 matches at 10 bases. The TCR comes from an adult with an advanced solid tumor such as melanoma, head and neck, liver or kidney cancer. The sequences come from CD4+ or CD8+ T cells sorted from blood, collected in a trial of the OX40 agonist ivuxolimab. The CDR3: CAIMEGQGNYGYTF. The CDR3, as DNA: TGTGCCATCATGGAGGGACAGGGGAATTATGGCTACACCTTC.